The sequence of this TCR beta chain was determined in a study of OX40 agonist ivuxolimab in advanced cancers. Across the whole study: Age averaged around 58 years (range roughly 23 to 85), and less than 85% were male. General study results and limits: The authors did not determine the antigen specificity of the expanded peripheral T cells.

As regards this clone: Its specificity is not known.

Germline values: CDR1 GTSNPN, CDR2 SVGIG (reference sequence). V was cut by 1 base and J by 6 bases, with 10 bases left in between. This CDR3 spans 12 amino acids. With autoimmune disease history or systemic immunosuppression, patients were excluded. Profiling relied on immunoSEQ multiplex PCR, and the TCRdb table lists in-frame clones only, not all of them. Of about 7,700 clones listed, around 74% were seen once; the top ten hold around 34%. Sequencing was performed on CD4+ or CD8+ T cells sorted from blood, taken in a trial of the OX40 agonist ivuxolimab. The chain is built from TRBV30 and TRBJ2-7; D gene uncertain. This receptor was identified in an adult with an advanced solid tumor such as melanoma, head and neck, liver or kidney cancer. In nucleotides, the CDR3 is TGTGCCTGGAGTGACCCCTGGGGCGAGCAGTACTTC. Amino acids: CAWSDPWGEQYF.